These 3 T cell receptor beta chains came from one sample sequenced in a study of cytomegalovirus exposure and HLA in healthy donors. With 60 Vbeta and 13 Jbeta primers, the PCR was carried out. Data came from immunoSEQ multiplex PCR; TCRdb stores just in-frame clones and leaves some out. The sample lists approximately 160,000 clones; 77% were seen once. The sample was PBMCs. The receptor set was obtained from a male donor in good health and CMV-seropositive.

This sequence joins TRBV6-4 and TRBJ2-3; 8 bases are a match to TRBD2. The germline V gene has CDR1 MRHNA and CDR2 SNTAGT. The CDR3 has 14 amino acids. V dropped 5 bases and J dropped 8; count of bases not matched to a gene: 9. The CDR3 region is CASSPSGTSSTQYF. In DNA form, the CDR3 reads TGTGCCAGCAGTCCATCAGGGACTAGTTCTACGCAGTATTTT.

A few counts support this clone. Other DNA sequences of this sample code for an identical CDR3. The CDR3 bases are TGTGCCAGCAGCCCGGGATCGAACACTGAAGCTTTCTTT. This sequence encodes CASSPGSNTEAFF. This sequence joins TRBV6-1 and TRBJ1-1, with D unclear. This CDR3 is built from 13 residues. The ends were cut back, 6 bases at V and 1 base at J, with 9 bases in the middle. Germline CDR1 MNHNS, CDR2 SASEGT.

This sequence joins TRBV10-3 and TRBJ2-7, with D perhaps matching TRBD1 (6 bases). Trimming pared 6 bases from V and 2 bases from J, leaving 14 bases between. The CDR3 consists of 14 residues. CDR1 is ENHRY, CDR2 SYGVKD, per germline. The chain's CDR3 is CAIRPVRDTYEQYF. CDR3 DNA: TGTGCCATCAGACCTGTCCGGGACACCTACGAGCAGTACTTC.